This T cell receptor (beta chain) was captured in a study of T cells in Graves' hyperthyroidism and ophthalmopathy. What was amplified from RNA transcripts were TCR beta CDR3 regions. Initially, a first-round RT-PCR of the TCR CDR3 employed the HTBI primer set. TCRdb processed the multiplex PCR reads anew with MiXCR; each CDR3 protein has one entry. The repertoire includes around 520,000 distinct CDR3 sequences, 13% to 15% of them detected once, and 15% to 20% sits in the top ten. This clonotype was found many times. Reasons for excluding patients were uncontrolled infection, other autoimmune disease, pregnancy or lactation. Thyroid ultrasound, orbital computed tomography, clinical symptoms, and serum thyroxine and TRAb underpinned diagnoses. The germline V gene has CDR1 LNHDA and CDR2 SQIVND (reference sequence). The CDR3 is made up of 15 amino acids. V shed 9 bases, J shed 4 bases, and the junction held 12 bases outside the gene matches.

This sequence joins TRBV19 and TRBJ1-2; 9 bases match TRBD1. The sample was blood. The receptor was isolated from a young woman with Graves' hyperthyroidism. The CDR3 DNA reads as TGTGCCAGCAGTGCAGCGGGACAGGGCACCTATGGCTACACCTTC. Protein product: CASSAAGQGTYGYTF.